Shown below are 31 T cell receptor beta chains from a single sample sequenced in a study of OX40 agonist ivuxolimab in advanced cancers. Repertoires were generated with immunoSEQ multiplex PCR, while TCRdb's copy carries only in-frame clones and drops some. Of some 80,000 clones detected, around nine tenths appear once; the ten largest clones hold 2.5% to 3.5%. The sequencing here drew on CD4+ or CD8+ T cells sorted from blood, taken in a trial of the OX40 agonist ivuxolimab. These receptors were taken from an adult with an advanced solid tumor such as melanoma, head and neck, liver or kidney cancer.

The genes are TRBV5-1 and TRBJ1-2; D is unresolved. Looked up from germline, CDR1 is SGHRS and CDR2 is YFSETQ. V was clipped by 3 bases and J by 4 bases, with 7 bases between them. The CDR3 spans 12 residues. The CDR3 DNA follows: TGCGCCAGCAGCTATTCGGGCTATGGCTACACCTTC. Residues: CASSYSGYGYTF.

This CDR3 reads CASSKDRVNSPLHF. Written as DNA, the CDR3 is TGTGCCAGCAGTAAGGACAGGGTTAATTCACCCCTCCACTTT. The chain has TRBV6-1 and TRBJ1-6; 8 nucleotides match TRBD1. Looked up from germline, CDR1 is MNHNS and CDR2 is SASEGT. This CDR3 is 14 amino acids long. V trimming: 5 bases; J trimming: 6 bases; junction bases outside the gene matches: 3.

This chain joins TRBV6-5 and TRBJ1-3; 7 nucleotides line up with TRBD1. The CDR3 is made up of 15 amino acids. Germline V gene data show CDR1 as MNHEY and CDR2 as SVGAGI. J gave up 0 bases and V 6 bases, and 5 bases lay outside the gene matches. The CDR3 DNA sequence: TGTGCCAGCAGCCGTACAGGGGTCTCTGGAAACACCATATATTTT. Protein product: CASSRTGVSGNTIYF.

The CDR3 spells CATMLAGGGIDTQYF. The CDR3, as DNA: TGTGCCACCATGCTAGCCGGGGGGGGCATAGATACGCAGTATTTT. This chain uses TRBV15 with TRBJ2-3, with 8 positions matching TRBD2. The germline V gene encodes CDR1 LNHNV and CDR2 YYDKDF (reference sequence). CDR3 size: 15 residues. Trimming at V came to 7 bases and at J to 5 bases, leaving 11 bases not matched to a gene.

Remarks on this clone: Other DNA sequences of this sample code for an identical CDR3. V gene TRBV5-1 combines with J gene TRBJ1-1; no definite D call. Per the germline V gene, CDR1 is SGHRS and CDR2 is YFSETQ. The CDR3 sequence is 13 residues long. Trimming cost V 0 bases and J 1 base, with 4 bases left between them. The CDR3 DNA sequence: TGCGCCAGCAGCTTGGATCGGAACACTGAAGCTTTCTTT. Translating gives CASSLDRNTEAFF.

The V gene is TRBV19, the J gene TRBJ2-7, with 10 bases aligning to TRBD2. The CDR3 spans 15 residues. The ends lost 6 bases at V and 3 bases at J; junction bases unmatched: 8. Germline assignment: CDR1 LNHDA and CDR2 SQIVND (reference sequence). The CDR3 nucleotides read TGTGCCAGTAGGAAAATAGCGGGAGGATTCTACGAGCAGTACTTC. It specifies CASRKIAGGFYEQYF.

The chain has TRBV5-1 and TRBJ2-1; the D gene is possibly TRBD2 (6 bases). The CDR3 covers 16 residues. Trimming stripped 1 base from V and 6 bases from J, with 17 bases between. Germline lookup yields CDR1 SGHRS and CDR2 YFSETQ. The CDR3 loop reads CASSLYTGESANEQFF. The CDR3 region has the DNA TGCGCCAGCAGCTTGTATACGGGAGAGTCGGCCAATGAGCAGTTCTTC.

The table lists this clone with a count of one. The gene calls are TRBV7-2 and TRBJ2-2; no definite D call. CDR1 SGHTA and CDR2 FQGNSA come from the germline V gene. Trimming removed 1 base from V and 4 bases from J, with 4 bases in between. The CDR3 runs 13 residues. This CDR3 is CASSLVSTGELFF. The CDR3 DNA is TGTGCCAGCAGCTTAGTGAGCACCGGGGAGCTGTTTTTT.

The V and J genes are TRBV7-6 and TRBJ1-2, with 10 bases aligning to TRBD1. The CDR3 length is 14 residues. Germline assignment: CDR1 SGHVS and CDR2 FNYEAQ. The J segment lost 8 bases and the V segment lost 1 base, leaving 4 bases of the junction unmatched. DNA of the CDR3: TGTGCCAGCAGCTTAGACGACAGGGGGCGCGGCTACACCTTC. As protein: CASSLDDRGRGYTF. The entire variable domain, with the rest obtained from reference TRBV7-6 and TRBJ1-2, is as follows: GAGVSQSPRYKVTKRGQDVALRCDPISGHVSLYWYRQALGQGPEFLTYFNYEAQQDKSGLPNDRFSAERPEGSISTLTIQRTEQRDSAMYRCASSLDDRGRGYTFGSGTRLTVV.

V gene TRBV2 combines with J gene TRBJ1-2; tentative D call: TRBD1 (5 bases). This CDR3 region has 16 residues. Trimming pared 3 bases from V and 2 bases from J, leaving 16 bases between. In germline, CDR1 is SNHLY, CDR2 FYNNEI. Here the CDR3 DNA reads TGTGCCAGCAGTGAGGCCGAAGGGGCTGGCAACTATGGCTACACCTTC. Residues: CASSEAEGAGNYGYTF.

The CDR3: CASSFGVNEQFF. Here the CDR3 DNA reads TGCGCCAGCAGCTTCGGCGTCAATGAGCAGTTCTTC. The chain carries TRBV5-1 and TRBJ2-1; D gene uncertain. Between the trimmed V and J ends, which lost 2 bases and 6 bases, there was a span of 6 bases. Germline loops: CDR1 SGHRS, CDR2 YFSETQ. There are 12 residues in the CDR3.

The sample holds one count of this clone. This rearrangement joins TRBV12-5 to TRBJ2-3, with a tentative D call TRBD1 (5 bases). Looked up from germline, CDR1 is LGHNT and CDR2 is FRNRAP. Trimming stripped 8 bases from V and 3 bases from J, with 6 bases between. The CDR3 covers 11 residues. The CDR3 DNA sequence: TGTGCTAGTAGGGGAACAGATACGCAGTATTTT. This translates into CASRGTDTQYF.

The chain links TRBV7-9 to TRBJ2-7; D gene uncertain. The CDR3 has 12 amino acids. The germline V gene has CDR1 SEHNR and CDR2 FQNEAQ (reference sequence). V was shortened by 2 bases and J by 5 bases, with 7 bases between the two germline ends. In nucleotides, the CDR3 is TGTGCCAGCAGCTTACCTCTGAACGAGCAGTACTTC. Translating gives CASSLPLNEQYF.

The chain joins TRBV6-5 to TRBJ2-7; no definite D call. V was clipped by 4 bases and J by 2 bases, with 6 bases between them. The germline V gene has CDR1 MNHEY and CDR2 SVGAGI. This CDR3 has 12 amino acids. The CDR3 loop is CASSSGPYEQYF. The DNA of the CDR3 is TGTGCCAGCAGTTCGGGCCCCTACGAGCAGTACTTC.

CDR3 loop: CASTPTGVETEAFF. Written as DNA, the CDR3 is TGTGCCAGCACCCCCACTGGGGTGGAGACTGAAGCTTTCTTT. The rearrangement uses TRBV6-6 and TRBJ1-1, with D hard to call. The CDR3 runs 14 residues. Germline CDR1 and CDR2: MNHNY and SVGAGI (reference sequence). Trimming stripped 7 bases from V and 5 bases from J, with 17 bases between.

This clone has more than one count but fewer than ten. This rearrangement joins TRBV11-2 to TRBJ1-6, with D uncertain. The germline V and J ends were trimmed by 4 bases and 7 bases, with 5 bases remaining between them. This CDR3 contains 12 residues. Germline V gene sequence: CDR1 SGHAT, CDR2 FQNNGV. The CDR3 region has the DNA TGTGCCAGCAGCTACCAAAATTCACCCCTCCACTTT. Translation gives CASSYQNSPLHF.

The rearrangement joins TRBV4-1 to TRBJ1-2, with TRBD1 matching 7 bases. Looked up from germline, CDR1 is MGHRA and CDR2 is YSYEKL. V dropped 1 base and J dropped 2; count of bases not matched to a gene: 10. CDR3 length: 17 amino acids. The CDR3 nucleotides read TGCGCCAGCAGCCAAGTTTTGGGACAGAGTATAAACTATGGCTACACCTTC. It encodes CASSQVLGQSINYGYTF.

The chain links TRBV6-5 to TRBJ2-7; D may be TRBD1 (6 bases). The germline V and J ends were trimmed by 5 bases and 5 bases, with 7 bases remaining between them. This CDR3 contains 11 residues. Germline CDR1 reads MNHEY; CDR2 reads SVGAGI. CDR3 coding DNA: TGTGCCAGCAGTAAGGGGGACGAGCAGTACTTC. This codes for CASSKGDEQYF.

The chain links TRBV5-1 to TRBJ2-5; 8 nucleotides align to TRBD2. The CDR3 spans 17 residues. V shed 3 bases and J 7 bases; nucleotides not matched to a gene: 17. In germline, CDR1 is SGHRS, CDR2 YFSETQ. The CDR3 DNA is TGCGCCAGCAGCTACCCTATCGCGGGGGGCCACGGGGGGACCCAGTACTTC. Translation gives CASSYPIAGGHGGTQYF.

J is TRBJ1-1 and V is TRBV2, with TRBD1 as a possible D gene (5 bases). Trimming took 4 bases from V and 1 from J, leaving 10 bases between them. CDR1 and CDR2 from the germline V gene are SNHLY and FYNNEI. The CDR3 is 14 residues long. The CDR3 region is CASSVERGNTEAFF. DNA of the CDR3: TGTGCCAGCAGTGTGGAAAGGGGGAACACTGAAGCTTTCTTT.

This clone was picked up one time. Here the CDR3 DNA reads TGTGCCAGCAGTGAAGGGGGACACTACTACACAGATACGCAGTATTTT. Its translation is CASSEGGHYYTDTQYF. This chain joins TRBV6-1 and TRBJ2-3, with a weak D call TRBD1 (6 bases). The CDR3 runs to 16 residues. Germline V CDR1 and CDR2: MNHNS, SASEGT. The ends were cut back, 1 base at V and 2 bases at J, with 13 bases in the middle.

This rearrangement joins TRBV5-1 to TRBJ2-5; D gene unclear. V lost 4 bases, J lost 5 bases, and 12 bases lay in between. Germline lookup yields CDR1 SGHRS and CDR2 YFSETQ. The CDR3 consists of 13 residues. DNA of the CDR3: TGCGCCAGCAGCCTCCCGTCTGTGGAGACCCAGTACTTC. It codes for CASSLPSVETQYF.

V and J are TRBV15 and TRBJ2-7; D is unresolved. The CDR3 extends over 15 amino acids. Trimming took off 1 base at V and 2 bases at J, with 12 bases between the two ends. Germline lookup yields CDR1 LNHNV and CDR2 YYDKDF (reference sequence). For the CDR3, the DNA is TGTGCCACCAGCAGAGTTCATGGGTCGGCCTACGAGCAGTACTTC. The encoded protein is CATSRVHGSAYEQYF.

The chain is built from TRBV19 and TRBJ1-2; D is unclear. The CDR3 is 12 residues long. Germline V gene sequence: CDR1 LNHDA, CDR2 SQIVND (reference sequence). Trimming removed 5 bases at V and 8 bases at J, with 12 bases between. The CDR3 nucleotides read TGTGCCAGTAGTCCTCGGTCCCAAGGCTACACCTTC. Protein product: CASSPRSQGYTF.

The chain couples TRBV7-9 to TRBJ1-1, with D uncertain. V dropped 0 bases and J dropped 8 bases, with 7 bases sitting between them. Germline-derived CDR1 and CDR2 are SEHNR and FQNEAQ (reference sequence). The CDR3 runs 12 residues. The CDR3, as DNA: TGTGCCAGCAGCTTAGCGTCGGGGGAAGCTTTCTTT. Translation: CASSLASGEAFF.

The J gene is TRBJ2-5, the V gene TRBV5-1; 7 bases agree with TRBD2. The V and J ends lost 5 bases and 1 base, in that order; junction bases with no gene match: 14. The V gene's germline CDR1 is SGHRS and CDR2 YFSETQ. The CDR3 extends over 17 amino acids. This chain's CDR3 is CASRWLRGEHTQETQYF. Here the CDR3 DNA reads TGCGCCAGCAGGTGGTTACGGGGGGAGCATACCCAAGAGACCCAGTACTTC.

The V and J genes are TRBV10-3 and TRBJ2-1, with 8 bases matching TRBD2. The V gene end was trimmed by 5 bases and the J gene end by 7 bases; junction bases not matched to a gene: 19. The CDR3 extends over 18 amino acids. CDR1 is ENHRY and CDR2 is SYGVKD in the germline V gene. The CDR3 region has the DNA TGTGCCATCAGTAAATCCGGATCGGGACTAGTCGAAGAAAATGAGCAGTTCTTC. Translated, it gives CAISKSGSGLVEENEQFF.

This chain links TRBV21-1 with TRBJ1-5; whether TRBD1, the table's D call, matches the DNA was not checked. TRBV21-1 is a pseudogene segment. The CDR3 runs to 14 residues. CDR3 nucleotide sequence: TGTGCCAGCAAGGGCAGGGGGAGGATACAGCCCCAGCATTTT. It codes for CASKGRGRIQPQHF.

The chain has TRBV25-1 and TRBJ1-1; D remains unclear. Germline V gene lookup returns CDR1 MGHDK and CDR2 SYGVNS. This CDR3 spans 14 amino acids. The V gene lost 3 bases and the J gene lost 1 base, with 9 bases spanning the gap. CDR3 sequence (DNA): TGTGCCAGCAGTGACCCTCGAGGGAACACTGAAGCTTTCTTT. This translates into CASSDPRGNTEAFF.

The rearrangement joins TRBV21-1 to TRBJ2-5; TRBD1, the table's D call, was not compared with the DNA. TRBV21-1 is a known pseudogene. The CDR3 runs 18 residues. CDR3: CASSSRDRGISWQETQYF. DNA of the CDR3: TGTGCCAGCAGCAGCCGGGACAGGGGCATTTCATGGCAAGAGACCCAGTACTTC.

As regards this clone: The same CDR3 can be traced to other DNA sequences in this sample. V gene TRBV5-1 combines with J gene TRBJ2-5; D call uncertain. CDR1 and CDR2 from the germline V gene are SGHRS and YFSETQ. V was clipped by 0 bases and J by 1 base, with 4 bases between them. The length of the CDR3 is 13 residues. The CDR3 region is CASSLEGQETQYF. CDR3 nucleotides: TGCGCCAGCAGCTTGGAGGGCCAAGAGACCCAGTACTTC.